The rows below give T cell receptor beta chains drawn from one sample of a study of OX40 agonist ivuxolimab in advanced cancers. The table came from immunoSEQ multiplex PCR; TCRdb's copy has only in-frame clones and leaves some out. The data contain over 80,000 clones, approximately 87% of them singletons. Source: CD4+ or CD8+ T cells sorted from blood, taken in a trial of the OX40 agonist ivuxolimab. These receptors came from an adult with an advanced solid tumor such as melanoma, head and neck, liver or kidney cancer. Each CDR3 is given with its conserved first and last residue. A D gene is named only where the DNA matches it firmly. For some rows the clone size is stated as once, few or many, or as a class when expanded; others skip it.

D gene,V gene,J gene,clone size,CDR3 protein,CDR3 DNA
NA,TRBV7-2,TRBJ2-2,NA,CASSLARASPGELFF,TGTGCCAGCAGCTTAGCGCGGGCAAGTCCCGGGGAGCTGTTTTTT
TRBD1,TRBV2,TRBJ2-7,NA,CASSGTGMYF,TGTGCCAGCAGCGGGACAGGGATGTACTTC
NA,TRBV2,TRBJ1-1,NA,CASRSTSYNLNTEAFF,TGTGCCAGCAGGTCTACAAGTTACAATTTGAACACTGAAGCTTTCTTT
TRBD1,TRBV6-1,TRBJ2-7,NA,CASKGGTGSSYEQYF,TGTGCCAGCAAGGGGGGGACAGGGAGCTCCTACGAGCAGTACTTC
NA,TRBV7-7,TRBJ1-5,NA,CASSLVNQPQHF,TGTGCTAGCAGCTTAGTCAATCAGCCCCAGCATTTT
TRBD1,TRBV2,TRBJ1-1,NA,CASSYQGAEAFF,TGTGCCAGCAGTTATCAGGGGGCTGAAGCTTTCTTT
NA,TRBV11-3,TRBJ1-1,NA,CASSLDRTEAFF,TGTGCCAGCAGCTTAGACCGGACTGAAGCTTTCTTT
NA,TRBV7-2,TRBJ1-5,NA,CASSFRGASNQPQHF,TGTGCCAGCAGCTTTCGAGGGGCCAGCAATCAGCCCCAGCATTTT
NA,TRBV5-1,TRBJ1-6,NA,CASSLEGGLGSPLHF,TGCGCCAGCAGCTTGGAGGGGGGGCTGGGATCACCCCTCCACTTT
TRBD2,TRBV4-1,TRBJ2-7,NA,CASSPLSGGDEQYF,TGCGCCAGCAGCCCCCTATCGGGGGGGGACGAGCAGTACTTC
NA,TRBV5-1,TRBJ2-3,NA,CATQRTLLSTDTQYF,TGCGCCACCCAGCGGACCCTCCTTAGCACAGATACGCAGTATTTT
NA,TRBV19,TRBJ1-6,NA,CASRLGGGSYNSPLHF,TGTGCCAGTAGGCTGGGCGGAGGCTCCTATAATTCACCCCTCCACTTT
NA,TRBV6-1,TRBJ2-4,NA,CATSRGKGGNIQYF,TGTGCCACTTCAAGAGGGAAGGGGGGAAACATTCAGTACTTC
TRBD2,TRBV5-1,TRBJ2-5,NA,CASSLGRLAGEETQYF,TGCGCCAGCAGCTTGGGACGACTAGCGGGGGAAGAGACCCAGTACTTC
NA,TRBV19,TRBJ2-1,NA,CASSIRDDEQFF,TGTGCCAGTAGTATCCGGGACGATGAGCAGTTCTTC
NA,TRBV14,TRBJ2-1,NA,CASSQGGYNEQFF,TGTGCCAGCAGCCAAGGCGGGTACAATGAGCAGTTCTTC
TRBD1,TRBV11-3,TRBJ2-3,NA,CASSPRQGTDTQYF,TGTGCCAGCAGCCCTAGACAGGGTACAGATACGCAGTATTTT
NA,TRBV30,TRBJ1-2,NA,CAWSPLGNYGYTF,TGTGCCTGGAGTCCCTTGGGTAACTATGGCTACACCTTC
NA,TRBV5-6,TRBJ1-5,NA,CASTIGGGDQPQHF,TGTGCCAGCACCATAGGGGGGGGCGATCAGCCCCAGCATTTT
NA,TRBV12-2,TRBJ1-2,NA,CASRWPDGAYGYTF,TGTGCAAGTCGCTGGCCGGACGGTGCCTATGGCTACACCTTC
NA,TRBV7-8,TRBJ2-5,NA,CASSLGTSKETQYF,TGTGCCAGCAGCTTAGGGACCTCCAAAGAGACCCAGTACTTC
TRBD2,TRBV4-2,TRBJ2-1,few,CASSQGTSVSGEQFF,TGTGCCAGCAGCCAAGGGACTAGCGTTTCTGGTGAGCAGTTCTTC
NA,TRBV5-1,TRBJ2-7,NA,CASSLEGGGEQYF,TGCGCCAGCAGCTTGGAGGGAGGGGGCGAGCAGTACTTC
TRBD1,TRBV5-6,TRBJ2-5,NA,CASSPDRVETQYF,TGTGCCAGCAGCCCGGACAGGGTAGAGACCCAGTACTTC
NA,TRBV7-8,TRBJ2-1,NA,CASSFLSGSSYNEQFF,TGTGCCAGCAGCTTCCTTAGCGGAAGCTCCTACAATGAGCAGTTCTTC